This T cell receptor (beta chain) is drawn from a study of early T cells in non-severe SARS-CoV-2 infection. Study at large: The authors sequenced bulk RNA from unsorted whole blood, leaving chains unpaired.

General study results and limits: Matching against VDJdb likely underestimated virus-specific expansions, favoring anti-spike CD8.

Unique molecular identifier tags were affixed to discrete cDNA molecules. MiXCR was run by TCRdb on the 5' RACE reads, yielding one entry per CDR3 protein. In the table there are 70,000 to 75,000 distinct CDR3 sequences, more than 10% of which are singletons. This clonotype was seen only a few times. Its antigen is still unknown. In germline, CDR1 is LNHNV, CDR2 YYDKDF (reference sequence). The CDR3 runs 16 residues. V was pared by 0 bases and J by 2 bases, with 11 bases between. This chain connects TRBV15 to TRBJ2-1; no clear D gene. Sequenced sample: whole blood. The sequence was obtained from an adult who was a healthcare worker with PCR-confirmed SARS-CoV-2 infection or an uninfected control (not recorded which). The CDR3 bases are TGTGCCACCAGCAGAGAGGCCAGGTCGCCCTACAATGAGCAGTTCTTC. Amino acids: CATSREARSPYNEQFF.